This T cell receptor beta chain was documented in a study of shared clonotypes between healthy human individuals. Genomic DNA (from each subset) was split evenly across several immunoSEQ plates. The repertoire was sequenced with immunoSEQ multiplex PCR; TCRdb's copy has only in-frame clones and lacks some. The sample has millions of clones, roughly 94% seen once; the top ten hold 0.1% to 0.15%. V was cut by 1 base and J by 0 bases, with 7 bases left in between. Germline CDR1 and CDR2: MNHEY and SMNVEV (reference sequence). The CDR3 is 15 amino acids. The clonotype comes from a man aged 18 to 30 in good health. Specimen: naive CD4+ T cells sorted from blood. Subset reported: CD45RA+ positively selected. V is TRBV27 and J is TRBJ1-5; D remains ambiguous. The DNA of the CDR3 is TGTGCCAGCAGTTTATGGTCAGATAGCAATCAGCCCCAGCATTTT. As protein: CASSLWSDSNQPQHF.